One TCR beta chain is described in this entry. Its antigen has not been determined. No per-base quality is available; no much larger clone lies one base away. The library was made by 5' RACE. TCRdb shows the sequencer as Illumina HiSeq 2500. A second PCR of about 7 to 12 cycles was run with a J-beta primer mix and a sample-barcoded 5' primer. A unique molecular identifier was introduced onto each TCR beta cDNA molecule by a template-switch 5' adaptor carrying 12 random nucleotides. Each sample yielded at least 2.5 million CDR3-containing paired-end reads. First-strand cDNA synthesis was performed from all RNA using the Mint cDNA synthesis kit, with priming by a TRBC-specific oligonucleotide. Following uracil-DNA glycosylase treatment, all cDNA underwent a first 18-cycle PCR with the universal primers M1SS and BC2_uni_R. The paper's data handling went like this. Normalization of each sample was performed by random selection of 1 million high-quality reads, each carrying a distinct molecular identifier. Reads sharing molecular identifiers were discarded rather than binned into consensus sequences. MiTCR, run with a Q25 quality threshold and the strictest error-elimination algorithm, handled CDR3 identification, clonotype clustering and error correction. A nonparametric unseen species model using Euler transformation provided a lower-bound estimate of total TCR beta diversity. TCRdb itself trimmed the public reads at Q25 with fastp, ran MiXCR and retained productive beta chains. Rows are unified per CDR3 protein, each entry keeping the most common DNA and genes. TCRdb assigned the V and J calls; the authors' analysis was not used. This sample holds 1.5 million or so distinct CDR3 sequences; 42% were observed only once. Together, the top ten hold roughly 7.9% of the sample.

Taken from cysteine to phenylalanine, the CDR3 has 14 residues. Here the CDR3 DNA is all that survives: 42 bases in frame from base 1. Relative to germline, V is 2 bases shorter and J is 5 bases shorter, with 12 bases between their ends. CDR1 and CDR2 (SNHLY, FYNNEI) derive from the germline V gene. This sample was included in a study of blood T cells in healthy people across ages (dated by TCRdb to between 2014 and 2017). With regard to the full study: In model experiments, template switching captured about one uniquely barcoded TCR beta cDNA molecule for every two T cells. Donors of different ages were randomly distributed across sequencing lanes to avoid experimental bias. The donors were divided into four age groups: young (average around 17 years), middle-aged (about 40), aged (under 70) and long-lived (more than 75). The study analyzed two additional independent replicas of 1 million unique cDNA reads from the same blood draw for two donors, one aged 18 to 30 and one aged 80 or older. The study measured age-related changes in TCR beta repertoire diversity using deep sequencing normalized with unique cDNA molecular identifiers. Broader findings and caveats from the paper: There was a strong correlation between observed TCR beta diversity and the percentage of naive T cells measured by flow cytometry. Since profiling was done on bulk unsorted PBMCs, naive and antigen-experienced compartments could not be conclusively compared. Compared with the aged group, more naive CD4+ T cells, fewer expanded clones and increased TCR diversity were shown by the long-lived group, suggesting age selection. The CMV infection status of donors was not known, potentially confounding age-related changes in expanded clonotypes. Estimates of total diversity from one million sequenced T cells were regarded as lower bounds and underestimates. Observed TCR beta diversity per million T cells fell roughly linearly with age, and a significant reduction was already apparent by age around 44.

The donors were a few dozen Caucasian individuals from Russia, aged roughly 6 to 100 years, who were systemically healthy. Each donor gave ten milliliters of peripheral blood, collected into EDTA-treated Vacutainer tubes. Ficoll-Paque density-gradient centrifugation was used to isolate PBMCs, with at least 6 million obtained per sample. Total RNA was extracted from PBMCs with Trizol reagent, with at least 5.5 micrograms obtained per sample. Naive CD45RAhigh/CD27high T cell percentages were measured by flow cytometry on a PBMC aliquot from every donor. Sequenced: blood. The sequence joins TRBV2 to TRBJ2-5; no D gene is confidently identified. The origin of this receptor is a woman younger than 30 in good health. Here is the DNA: TGTGCCAGCAGTGAACCTCTTCTGGGCGAGACCCAGTACTTC. This sequence encodes CASSEPLLGETQYF. Reference TRBV2 and TRBJ2-5 proteins supply the regions before and after the CDR3; the full variable domain is: EPEVTQTPSHQVTQMGQEVILRCVPISNHLYFYWYRQILGQKVEFLVSFYNNEISEKSEIFDDQFSVERPDGSNFTLKIRSTKLEDSAMYFCASSEPLLGETQYFGPGTRLLVL.